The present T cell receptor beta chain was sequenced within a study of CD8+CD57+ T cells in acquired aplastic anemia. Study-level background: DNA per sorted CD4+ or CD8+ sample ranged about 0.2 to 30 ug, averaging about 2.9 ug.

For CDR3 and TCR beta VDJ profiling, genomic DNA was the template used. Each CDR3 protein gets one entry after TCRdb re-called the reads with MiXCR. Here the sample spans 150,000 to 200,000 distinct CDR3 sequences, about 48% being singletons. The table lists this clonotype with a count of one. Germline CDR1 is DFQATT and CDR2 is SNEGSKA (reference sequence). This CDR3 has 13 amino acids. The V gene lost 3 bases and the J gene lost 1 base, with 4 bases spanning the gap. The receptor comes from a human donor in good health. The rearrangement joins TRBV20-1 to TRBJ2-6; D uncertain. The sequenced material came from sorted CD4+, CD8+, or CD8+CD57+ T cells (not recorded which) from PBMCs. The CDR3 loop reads CSASGSGANVLTF. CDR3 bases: TGCAGTGCTAGTGGGTCTGGGGCCAACGTCCTGACTTTC.